This T cell receptor (beta chain) was documented in a study of CD8 T cells in Susac syndrome. This clonotype is a singleton in its sample. Reverse transcription of roughly 0.45 to 1 ug RNA was performed with random hexamers. TCRdb processed the immunoSEQ multiplex PCR reads anew with MiXCR; each CDR3 protein has one entry. Of about 180,000 distinct CDR3 sequences listed, approximately 96% are singletons. Germline lookup yields CDR1 MNHEY and CDR2 SMNVEV (reference sequence). V was shortened by 5 bases and J by 5 bases, with 7 bases between the two germline ends. CDR3 length equals 12 residues. The V and J genes are TRBV27 and TRBJ2-1, with a tentative D call TRBD2 (6 bases). This clonotype originated in a human donor with multiple sclerosis. Specimen: CD4+ T cells from PBMCs. The CDR3 region has the DNA TGTGCCAGCAGTAGGACTAACAATGAGCAGTTCTTC. This sequence encodes CASSRTNNEQFF.